This T cell receptor beta chain appears in the sequencing data of a study of blood T cell repertoires in COVID-19. The overall study: Acute and convalescent COVID-19 samples came from the United States, Italy and Spain. PBMCs, B-cell-depleted T cells, or T cells were the source of the cDNA or gDNA that made up the material.

Per germline, CDR1 MGHDK and CDR2 SYGVNS. This CDR3 region has 17 residues. The ends lost 0 bases at V and 3 bases at J; junction bases unmatched: 6. Authors' methods: By means of reference gene primer amplification, nucleated cell counts were estimated. Profiling relied on immunoSEQ multiplex PCR, and the TCRdb table lists in-frame clones only, not all of them. V, J and clone size were drawn from that table, and D and trimming were deduced from the DNA. Of over 85,000 clones listed, about 76% are singletons. The chain combines TRBV25-1 with TRBJ2-7, with TRBD1 matching 12 bases. The source is a human donor in a cohort sampled during active COVID-19. The material sequenced was peripheral blood. CDR3 protein: CASSEYTGTGGFYEQYF. Written as DNA, the CDR3 is TGTGCCAGCAGTGAATATACGGGGACAGGGGGCTTCTACGAGCAGTACTTC.